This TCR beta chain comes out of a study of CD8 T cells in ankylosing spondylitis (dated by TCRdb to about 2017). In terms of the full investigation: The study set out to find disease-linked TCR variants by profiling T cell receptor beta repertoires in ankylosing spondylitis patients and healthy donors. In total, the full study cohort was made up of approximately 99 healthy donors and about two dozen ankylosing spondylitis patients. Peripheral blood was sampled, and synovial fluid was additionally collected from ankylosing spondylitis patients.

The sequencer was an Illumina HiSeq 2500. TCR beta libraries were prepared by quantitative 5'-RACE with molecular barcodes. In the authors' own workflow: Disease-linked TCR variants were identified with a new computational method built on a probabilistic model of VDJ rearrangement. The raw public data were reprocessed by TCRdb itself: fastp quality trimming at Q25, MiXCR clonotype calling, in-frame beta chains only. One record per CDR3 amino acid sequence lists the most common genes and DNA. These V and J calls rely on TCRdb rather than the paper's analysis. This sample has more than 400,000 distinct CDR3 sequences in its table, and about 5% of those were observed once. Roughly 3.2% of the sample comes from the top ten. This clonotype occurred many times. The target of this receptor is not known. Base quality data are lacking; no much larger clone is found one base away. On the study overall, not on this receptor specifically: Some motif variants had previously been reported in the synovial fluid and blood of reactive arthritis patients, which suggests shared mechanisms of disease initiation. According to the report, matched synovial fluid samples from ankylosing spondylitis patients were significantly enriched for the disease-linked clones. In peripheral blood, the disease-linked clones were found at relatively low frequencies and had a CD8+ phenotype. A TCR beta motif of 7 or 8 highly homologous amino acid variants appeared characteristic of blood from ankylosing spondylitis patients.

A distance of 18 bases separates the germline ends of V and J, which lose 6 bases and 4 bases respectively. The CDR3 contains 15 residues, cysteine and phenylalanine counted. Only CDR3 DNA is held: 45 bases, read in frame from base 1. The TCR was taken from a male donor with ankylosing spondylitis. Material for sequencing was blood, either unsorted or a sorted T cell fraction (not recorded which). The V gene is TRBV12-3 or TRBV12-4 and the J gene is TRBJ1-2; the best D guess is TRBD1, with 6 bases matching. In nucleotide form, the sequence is TGTGCCAGCAGCGGGGGGCAGGGCCATTCCTATGGCTACACCTTC. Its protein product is CASSGGQGHSYGYTF.